A single T cell receptor (beta chain) is shown here with its context. Its matching antigen is unknown. CDR1 SGHVS and CDR2 FQNEAQ come from the germline V gene. This CDR3 spans 13 amino acids. With 2 bases removed from V and 1 base from J, the gap between germline ends came to 6 bases. The data are from a study of OX40 agonist ivuxolimab in advanced cancers. Study-wide context: It was ivuxolimab, an agonistic anti-OX40 (CD134) antibody, that patients were treated with. Study-level points and caveats: At doses 0.1 to 3.0 mg/kg, CD4+ and CD8+ clones expanded.

Produced via immunoSEQ multiplex PCR; TCRdb's table is partial and in-frame only. The sample has some 74,000 clones, 91% seen once; the top ten hold around 6.5%. The sample consisted of CD4+ or CD8+ T cells sorted from blood, taken in a trial of the OX40 agonist ivuxolimab. The genes are TRBV7-8 and TRBJ2-7; D gene uncertain. The receptor comes from an adult with an advanced solid tumor such as melanoma, head and neck, liver or kidney cancer. As DNA, the CDR3 is TGTGCCAGCAGCTTATCGATATCCTACGAGCAGTACTTC. Translating it yields CASSLSISYEQYF.